This entry lists 17 T cell receptor beta chains sequenced from one sample in a study of blood T cell repertoires in COVID-19. Assay: immunoSEQ multiplex PCR; the TCRdb copy retains only in-frame clones and omits some. This table holds about 270,000 clones, roughly 87% found once. Source material: PBMCs or T cells enriched from blood (not recorded which). These TCRs come from a woman younger than 45 who had recovered from COVID-19.

The V gene is TRBV18, the J gene TRBJ1-2; 9 bases match TRBD1. Germline values: CDR1 KGHSH, CDR2 LQKENI. After removal of 2 bases from V and 0 bases from J, the junction contained 1 base not matched to a gene. The CDR3 is 15 residues long. The CDR3 nucleotides read TGTGCCAGCTCACCAGGGACAGGGTCTAACTATGGCTACACCTTC. It codes for CASSPGTGSNYGYTF.

This clone was detected only a few times. The chain carries TRBV15 and TRBJ2-1; TRBD1 agrees at 8 bases. The V gene's germline CDR1 is LNHNV and CDR2 YYDKDF (reference sequence). There are 15 residues in the CDR3. Trimming removed 5 bases from V and 7 bases from J; junction bases left unmatched: 10. The CDR3 sequence is CATSVGDRGRNEQFF. CDR3 bases: TGTGCCACCAGCGTAGGCGACAGGGGCAGGAATGAGCAGTTCTTC.

This clone showed up just a few times. The CDR3 sequence: CASSGGAAGDETQYF. For the CDR3, the DNA is TGTGCCAGTAGTGGTGGGGCGGCAGGGGATGAGACCCAGTACTTC. This rearrangement joins TRBV19 to TRBJ2-5, with a tentative D call TRBD1 (6 bases). Trimming shortened V by 5 bases and J by 5 bases, and 18 bases separated the two germline ends. From germline, CDR1 is LNHDA and CDR2 SQIVND (reference sequence). The CDR3 has 15 amino acids.

Here the CDR3 DNA reads TGCGCCAGCAGCGGCCTAGGTGGGGCCCGGGTGGGGTCAGATACGCAGTATTTT. This gives the protein CASSGLGGARVGSDTQYF. J is TRBJ2-3 and V is TRBV5-1; the D gene is possibly TRBD1 (5 bases). Germline V CDR1 and CDR2: SGHRS, YFSETQ. This CDR3 comprises 18 residues. V lost 4 bases and J 4 bases, leaving 25 bases between the germline ends.

The CDR3 loop is CASSFTSGRSSRSKNIQYF. CDR3 nucleotides: TGTGCCAGCAGCTTCACTAGCGGGAGGAGTAGTAGGTCCAAAAACATTCAGTACTTC. This chain connects TRBV7-2 to TRBJ2-4; 12 nucleotides align to TRBD2. The CDR3 is 19 amino acids. J gave up 2 bases and V 3 bases, and 11 bases lay outside the gene matches. Germline lookup yields CDR1 SGHTA and CDR2 FQGNSA. Filled out from reference TRBV7-2 and TRBJ2-4, the complete variable domain reads GAGVSQSPSNKVTEKGKDVELRCDPISGHTALYWYRQSLGQGLEFLIYFQGNSAPDKSGLPSDRFSAERTGGSVSTLTIQRTQQEDSAVYLCASSFTSGRSSRSKNIQYFGAGTRLSVL.

The chain combines TRBV6-1 with TRBJ2-7; D might be TRBD2 (6 bases). Trimming removed 8 bases from V and 0 bases from J, with 8 bases in between. This CDR3 has 12 residues. Germline V gene lookup returns CDR1 MNHNS and CDR2 SASEGT. In nucleotides, the CDR3 is TGTGCCAGCGGGAGGAGCTCCTACGAGCAGTACTTC. This encodes CASGRSSYEQYF.

J is TRBJ2-7 and V is TRBV5-1; D gene unclear. Germline CDR1 SGHRS, CDR2 YFSETQ. CDR3 size: 13 residues. The V and J ends lost 0 bases and 7 bases respectively, with 11 bases between them. In nucleotides, the CDR3 is TGCGCCAGCAGCTTGGGGCATACCTTGGAGCAGTACTTC. It encodes CASSLGHTLEQYF.

This clone was counted a single time. This rearrangement joins TRBV4-3 to TRBJ1-4, with D possibly being TRBD1 (5 bases). The V and J ends lost 4 bases and 3 bases respectively, with 15 bases between them. The length of the CDR3 is 16 residues. Germline CDR1 and CDR2: LGHNA and YSLEER. The CDR3 DNA reads TGCGCCAGCAGCCCCGACAGAAACCGGGCTAATGAAAAACTGTTTTTT. This sequence encodes CASSPDRNRANEKLFF.

In DNA form, the CDR3 reads TGTGCCAGCAGCTTGGCTCGGAGCGGGCTCACAGATACGCAGTATTTT. Amino acid sequence: CASSLARSGLTDTQYF. The genes are TRBV5-4 and TRBJ2-3; a weak D match, TRBD2 (6 bases). The CDR3 totals 16 residues. V was pared by 0 bases and J by 2 bases, with 13 bases between. Germline V lookup: CDR1 SGHNT, CDR2 YYREEE (reference sequence).

The V and J genes are TRBV29-1 and TRBJ2-1; 7 bases match TRBD2. Trimming cost V 2 bases and J 1 base; bases outside gene matches: 8. Germline CDR1 and CDR2: SQVTM and ANQGSEA. This CDR3 region has 16 residues. This chain's CDR3 is CSVESGLADSYNEQFF. The CDR3 bases are TGCAGCGTTGAAAGCGGCCTAGCGGATTCCTACAATGAGCAGTTCTTC.

This sequence joins TRBV5-1 and TRBJ1-1, with 12 bases fitting TRBD1. The germline gives CDR1 SGHRS, CDR2 YFSETQ. The CDR3 covers 16 residues. V dropped 4 bases and J dropped 4; count of bases not matched to a gene: 8. DNA of the CDR3: TGCGCCAGCAGCGGCGGGACAGGGGGCGCGGGCACTGAAGCTTTCTTT. This sequence encodes CASSGGTGGAGTEAFF.

The genes are TRBV7-3 and TRBJ1-1; D is unresolved. CDR1 and CDR2 (germline): SGHTA, FQGTGA. This CDR3 is built from 13 residues. Between the trimmed V and J ends, which lost 3 bases and 5 bases, there was a span of 10 bases. In DNA form, the CDR3 reads TGTGCCAGCAGCTTCCCGGGTATGACTGAAGCTTTCTTT. Protein sequence: CASSFPGMTEAFF.

This clone was counted once. Other DNA variants within this sample encode the same CDR3. The chain employs TRBV5-4 and TRBJ2-5, with 10 bases matching TRBD2. V shed 0 bases, J shed 2 bases, and the junction held 4 bases outside the gene matches. CDR1 is SGHNT, CDR2 YYREEE, per germline (reference sequence). The CDR3 sequence is 16 residues long. DNA for the CDR3: TGTGCCAGCAGCTTGGGTGGTAGCGGGGGGCAAGAGACCCAGTACTTC. This codes for CASSLGGSGGQETQYF.

The V gene is TRBV9, the J gene TRBJ1-2, with D possibly being TRBD1 (5 bases). The germline V gene encodes CDR1 SGDLS and CDR2 YYNGEE. Deletions cut 4 bases from V and 5 bases from J, with 9 bases between. The CDR3 is 12 amino acids. The CDR3 loop is CASSPDRYGYTF. CDR3 nucleotides: TGTGCCAGCAGCCCAGACAGATATGGCTACACCTTC.

J is TRBJ2-3 and V is TRBV18; weak D call: TRBD1 (5 bases). The CDR3 totals 15 residues. Trimming left V 1 base short and J 0 bases short, with 8 bases between. Germline-derived CDR1 and CDR2 are KGHSH and LQKENI. The CDR3 bases are TGTGCCAGCTCACCACAGGGGCCTAGCACAGATACGCAGTATTTT. As protein: CASSPQGPSTDTQYF.

The chain carries TRBV6-5 and TRBJ2-5, with D possibly being TRBD2 (6 bases). V lost 8 bases and J 3 bases, leaving 13 bases between the germline ends. Germline CDR1 is MNHEY and CDR2 is SVGAGI. This CDR3 has 13 residues. The CDR3 region is CASALGEEETQYF. The CDR3 DNA sequence: TGTGCCAGCGCGCTCGGGGAGGAAGAGACCCAGTACTTC.

The chain is built from TRBV30 and TRBJ1-5; possible D gene TRBD1, 6 bases. This CDR3 region has 14 residues. V was pared by 0 bases and J by 5 bases, with 11 bases between. Germline values: CDR1 GTSNPN, CDR2 SVGIG (reference sequence). The CDR3 bases are TGTGCCTGGAGTGTACAGGGTAGTTATCAGCCCCAGCATTTT. Amino acid sequence: CAWSVQGSYQPQHF. Full variable domain (outside the CDR3, taken from reference TRBV30 and TRBJ1-5): SQTIHQWPATLVQPVGSPLSLECTVEGTSNPNLYWYRQAAGRGLQLLFYSVGIGQISSEVPQNLSASRPQDRQFILSSKKLLLSDSGFYLCAWSVQGSYQPQHFGDGTRLSIL.